This T cell receptor beta chain was profiled in a study of OX40 agonist ivuxolimab in advanced cancers. TCRdb's copy holds only in-frame clones and misses some; the assay was immunoSEQ multiplex PCR. The sample lists under 75,000 clones; 65% to 85% were seen once. CDR1 and CDR2 (germline): SGHAT, FQDESV (reference sequence). J gave up 4 bases and V 3 bases, and 7 bases lay outside the gene matches. The CDR3 runs 15 residues. The chain is built from TRBV11-1 and TRBJ2-3; TRBD2 aligns across 7 bases. The clonotype originates from an adult with an advanced solid tumor such as melanoma, head and neck, liver or kidney cancer. The input for sequencing was CD4+ or CD8+ T cells sorted from blood, taken in a trial of the OX40 agonist ivuxolimab. This CDR3 is CASSLGGGPSDTQYF. CDR3 nucleotides: TGTGCCAGCAGCTTGGGGGGAGGGCCCTCAGATACGCAGTATTTT.